This T cell receptor (beta chain) was found in a study of tumor-infiltrating lymphocytes in oesophageal squamous cell carcinoma. In its sample, this clonotype ranks as medium-sized. This may arise from a read error, as a much more abundant clone is one base away. TCRdb recomputed calls from the PCR reads with MiXCR, one row per CDR3 protein. The sample has 2,500 to 3,000 distinct CDR3 sequences; more than 12% are singletons. The CDR3 spans 14 residues. Trimming cost V 7 bases and J 11 bases, with 23 bases left between them. The receptor comes from a male donor with esophageal squamous cell carcinoma. Material for sequencing was esophageal tumor tissue. The chain recombines TRBV12-3 or TRBV12-4 with TRBJ2-5, with TRBD2 as a possible D gene (7 bases). The CDR3 spells CASNEGGDYNEQYF. Written as DNA, the CDR3 is TGTGCCAGCAATGAGGGGGGGGATTACAATGAGCAGTACTTC.